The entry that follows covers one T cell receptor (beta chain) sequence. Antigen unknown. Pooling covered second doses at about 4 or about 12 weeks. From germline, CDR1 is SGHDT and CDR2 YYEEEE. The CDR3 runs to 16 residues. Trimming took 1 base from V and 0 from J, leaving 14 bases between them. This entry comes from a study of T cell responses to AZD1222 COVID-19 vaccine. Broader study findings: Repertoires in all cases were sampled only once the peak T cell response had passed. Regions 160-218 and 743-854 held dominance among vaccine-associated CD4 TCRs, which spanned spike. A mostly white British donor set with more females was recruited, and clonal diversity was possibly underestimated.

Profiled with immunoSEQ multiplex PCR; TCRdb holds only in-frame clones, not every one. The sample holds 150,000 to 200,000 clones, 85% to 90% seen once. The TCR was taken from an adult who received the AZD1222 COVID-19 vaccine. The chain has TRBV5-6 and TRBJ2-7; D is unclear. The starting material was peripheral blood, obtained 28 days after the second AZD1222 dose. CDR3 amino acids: CASSLKTSISSYEQYF. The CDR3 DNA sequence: TGTGCCAGCAGCTTGAAAACATCGATTAGCTCCTACGAGCAGTACTTC.